This T cell receptor beta chain originates from a study of T cells in Graves' hyperthyroidism and ophthalmopathy. Study-wide findings and caveats: A median about 6.2 months before onset, the model predicted ophthalmopathy.

RNA transcripts served as the template for amplifying TCR beta CDR3 regions. The HTBI set primed first-round TCR CDR3 RT-PCR. One entry per CDR3 protein results from TCRdb running MiXCR on the multiplex PCR reads. The sample lists hundreds of thousands of distinct CDR3 sequences, 16% seen once, with 3% to 4% in the top ten. This clonotype was counted ten times or more. The antigen remains undetermined. The TCR originated in a woman aged 40 to 55 with Graves' ophthalmopathy. The specimen was blood.

The CDR3 sequence is CASSWGLAGNTIYF. The CDR3 bases are TGTGCCAGCAGTTGGGGGCTTGCTGGAAACACCATATATTTT. V and J are TRBV2 and TRBJ1-3; TRBD1 might be the D (6 bases). Germline V gives CDR1 SNHLY, CDR2 FYNNEI. This CDR3 contains 14 residues. The ends were cut back, 5 bases at V and 2 bases at J, with 10 bases in the middle.